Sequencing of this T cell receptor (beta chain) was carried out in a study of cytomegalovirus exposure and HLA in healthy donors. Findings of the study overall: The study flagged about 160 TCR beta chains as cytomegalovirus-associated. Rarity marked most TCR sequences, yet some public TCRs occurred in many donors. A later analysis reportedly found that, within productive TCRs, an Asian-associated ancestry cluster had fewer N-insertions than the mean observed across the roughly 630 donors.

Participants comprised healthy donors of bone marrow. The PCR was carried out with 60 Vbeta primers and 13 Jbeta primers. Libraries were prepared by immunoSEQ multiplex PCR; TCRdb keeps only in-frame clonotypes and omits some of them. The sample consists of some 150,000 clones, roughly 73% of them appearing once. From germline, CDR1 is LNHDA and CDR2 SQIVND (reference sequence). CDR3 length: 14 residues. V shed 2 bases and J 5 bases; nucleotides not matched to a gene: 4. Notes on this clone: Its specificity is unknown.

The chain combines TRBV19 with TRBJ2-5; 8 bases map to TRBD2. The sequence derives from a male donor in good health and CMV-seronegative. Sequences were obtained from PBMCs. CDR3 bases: TGTGCCAGTAGTATATTTAGCGGGGATGAGACCCAGTACTTC. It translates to CASSIFSGDETQYF.